The 32 T cell receptor beta chains reported below all come from one sample, sequenced in a study of Ad26.COV2.S vaccination and SARS-CoV-2 variants. The sample's treatment: 19 received Ad26.COV2.S at low or high dose, single or two shots; 5 received placebo; per-sample allocation not given. It was on day 63 after the first vaccine or placebo injection that samples were taken. Method: immunoSEQ multiplex PCR; TCRdb's copy keeps in-frame clones and lacks some. The top ten clones hold more than 1.5% of a sample with 300,000 to 350,000 clones, about 86% of them seen once. This specimen consisted of peripheral blood, obtained in a trial of Ad26.COV2.S vaccine versus placebo. These receptors all come from a person aged 18-60 years who received the Ad26.COV2.S COVID-19 vaccine or a placebo.

CDR3 DNA sequence: TGTGCCAGCAGCTCGACTACGCGAGAGACCCAGTACTTC. This translates into CASSSTTRETQYF. This chain links TRBV7-9 with TRBJ2-5; TRBD2 is a possible D gene (5 bases). CDR1 is SEHNR and CDR2 is FQNEAQ in the germline V gene (reference sequence). V dropped 4 bases and J dropped 4 bases, with 10 bases sitting between them. The CDR3 runs 13 residues.

Details on this clone: This same CDR3 is encoded by further DNA sequences in the sample. The V gene is TRBV30, the J gene TRBJ1-5; D gene unclear. Deletions cut 0 bases from V and 6 bases from J, with 6 bases between. The CDR3 consists of 12 residues. CDR1 is GTSNPN and CDR2 is SVGIG in the germline V gene (reference sequence). The CDR3: CAWSVLSQPQHF. In nucleotides, the CDR3 is TGTGCCTGGAGTGTACTGAGTCAGCCCCAGCATTTT.

This rearrangement joins TRBV6-2 or TRBV6-3 to TRBJ1-5; 7 nucleotides align to TRBD1. Trimming took 5 bases from V and 0 from J; bases not matched to a gene: 10. The CDR3 is 17 residues long. Germline V gene sequence: CDR1 MNHEY, CDR2 SVGEGT. The CDR3 reads CASSNRDSLFSNQPQHF. CDR3 coding DNA: TGTGCCAGCAGTAACCGGGACAGCCTTTTTAGCAATCAGCCCCAGCATTTT.

This clone has just a few counts. The chain employs TRBV7-9 and TRBJ2-3; 8 bases align to TRBD2. Looked up from germline, CDR1 is SEHNR and CDR2 is FQNEAQ (reference sequence). There are 17 residues in the CDR3. The trim removed 7 bases at V and 1 base at J, leaving 13 bases unmatched. This CDR3 reads CASTRLSAGGRTDTQYF. CDR3 in DNA: TGTGCCAGCACCAGATTATCCGCGGGGGGACGCACAGATACGCAGTATTTT.

The chain has TRBV30 and TRBJ1-3; unclear D gene. The CDR3 runs to 15 residues. From germline, CDR1 is GTSNPN and CDR2 SVGIG (reference sequence). The V end was cut by 4 bases, the J end by 0 bases, with 13 bases between. The CDR3 protein is CAWTTAAVSGNTIYF. CDR3 coding DNA: TGTGCCTGGACAACAGCAGCGGTCTCTGGAAACACCATATATTTT. The full variable domain, its missing parts supplied by reference TRBV30 and TRBJ1-3, is SQTIHQWPATLVQPVGSPLSLECTVEGTSNPNLYWYRQAAGRGLQLLFYSVGIGQISSEVPQNLSASRPQDRQFILSSKKLLLSDSGFYLCAWTTAAVSGNTIYFGEGSWLTVV.

In nucleotides, the CDR3 is TGTGCCAGCAGCTCCGGGACTAGCGGGGGGCCTGGTGAGCAGTTCTTC. It translates to CASSSGTSGGPGEQFF. V usage is TRBV7-2 and J usage is TRBJ2-1, with 15 bases that match TRBD2. Trimming at V came to 4 bases and at J to 9 bases, leaving 7 bases not matched to a gene. The CDR3 length is 16 residues. Germline V CDR1 and CDR2: SGHTA, FQGNSA.

The gene calls are TRBV10-1 and TRBJ2-3; D remains ambiguous. Germline values: CDR1 WNHNN, CDR2 SYGVQD (reference sequence). Trimming pared 2 bases from V and 4 bases from J, leaving 10 bases between. The length of the CDR3 is 14 residues. Here the CDR3 reads CASSEEGSADTQYF. The CDR3 DNA is TGCGCCAGCAGTGAGGAAGGGTCCGCAGATACGCAGTATTTT.

The genes are TRBV6-5 and TRBJ1-2; D is unclear. Trimming removed 6 bases from V and 7 bases from J, with 21 bases in between. Germline V CDR1 and CDR2: MNHEY, SVGAGI. CDR3 length: 15 residues. This CDR3 is CASRNRRERVFGYTF. CDR3 coding DNA: TGTGCCAGCAGAAATAGGAGGGAACGGGTTTTTGGCTACACCTTC.

J is TRBJ2-5 and V is TRBV27; D tentatively reads TRBD1 or TRBD2 (5 bases each). Trimming cost V 4 bases and J 4 bases, with 16 bases left between them. Germline assignment: CDR1 MNHEY and CDR2 SMNVEV (reference sequence). The CDR3 sequence is 15 residues long. CDR3: CASSSPQGGGETQYF. The CDR3 DNA sequence: TGTGCCAGCAGTTCACCCCAGGGTGGAGGAGAGACCCAGTACTTC.

The chain recombines TRBV5-1 with TRBJ1-2, with 9 bases fitting TRBD1. Germline V gene data show CDR1 as SGHRS and CDR2 as YFSETQ. The trim removed 5 bases at V and 5 bases at J, leaving 7 bases unmatched. The CDR3 has 14 residues. CDR3 in amino acids: CASRPWTGEYGYTF. The CDR3 DNA reads as TGCGCCAGCAGACCCTGGACAGGGGAGTATGGCTACACCTTC.

Only a few counts were recorded for this clone. This chain joins TRBV5-1 and TRBJ1-6; D uncertain. The CDR3 runs to 14 residues. Between the trimmed V and J ends, which lost 0 bases and 10 bases, there was a span of 11 bases. Germline CDR1 reads SGHRS; CDR2 reads YFSETQ. This chain's CDR3 is CASSLGGVGSPLHF. The CDR3, as DNA: TGCGCCAGCAGCTTGGGTGGGGTAGGGTCACCCCTCCACTTT.

The chain couples TRBV4-1 to TRBJ1-4, with D possibly being TRBD1 (6 bases). The CDR3 has 15 amino acids. Germline loops: CDR1 MGHRA, CDR2 YSYEKL. Trimming took 0 bases from V and 6 from J, leaving 11 bases between them. The CDR3 DNA sequence: TGCGCCAGCAGCCAAGATAGGGGGACCTATGAAAAACTGTTTTTT. It codes for CASSQDRGTYEKLFF.

V gene TRBV11-3 combines with J gene TRBJ2-7; 8 bases fit TRBD1. The junction had 9 bases not matched to a gene; V was cut back by 5 bases and J by 3 bases. Germline assignment: CDR1 SGHNT and CDR2 YENEEA. The CDR3 totals 15 residues. In DNA form, the CDR3 reads TGTGCCAGCAGCCCGGGGACAGGTGAACTCTACGAGCAGTACTTC. Its protein product is CASSPGTGELYEQYF.

Note on this clone: Other nucleotide sequences from this sample produce the same CDR3. The chain is built from TRBV6-5 and TRBJ1-4, with D unclear. Germline values: CDR1 MNHEY, CDR2 SVGAGI. This CDR3 is built from 12 residues. The ends were cut back, 6 bases at V and 7 bases at J, with 9 bases in the middle. The DNA for the CDR3 is TGTGCCAGCAGCCGGGGTAGTGAAAAACTGTTTTTT. The encoded protein is CASSRGSEKLFF.

V gene TRBV4-2 combines with J gene TRBJ1-2; D is uncertain. The germline V gene has CDR1 LGHNA and CDR2 YNFKEQ. The CDR3 covers 16 residues. With 5 bases removed from V and 0 bases from J, the gap between germline ends came to 16 bases. The CDR3 bases are TGTGCCAGCAGCGAAAGCCAAGCAGCGTCTAACTATGGCTACACCTTC. It translates to CASSESQAASNYGYTF.

The chain carries TRBV19 and TRBJ2-3; D is undetermined. CDR1 and CDR2 from the germline V gene are LNHDA and SQIVND (reference sequence). V was cut by 10 bases and J by 0 bases, with 11 bases left in between. This CDR3 spans 13 amino acids. DNA for the CDR3: TGTGCCACCCGGATACCTAGCACAGATACGCAGTATTTT. Residues: CATRIPSTDTQYF. Full variable domain (remainder filled in from reference TRBV19 and TRBJ2-3): DGGITQSPKYLFRKEGQNVTLSCEQNLNHDAMYWYRQDPGQGLRLIYYSQIVNDFQKGDIAEGYSVSREKKESFPLTVTSAQKNPTAFYLCATRIPSTDTQYFGPGTRLTVL.

The chain couples TRBV5-1 to TRBJ2-1; 7 nucleotides align to TRBD1. J lost 8 bases, V lost 4 bases, and 15 bases had no gene match. The germline V gene has CDR1 SGHRS and CDR2 YFSETQ. The CDR3 totals 16 residues. The CDR3 nucleotides are TGCGCCAGCAGCCCATACCAGGGGGAAAGTCGACATGAGCAGTTCTTC. Translating it yields CASSPYQGESRHEQFF.

There are a few counts of this clone. This chain connects TRBV5-1 to TRBJ1-2, with D possibly matching TRBD1 (5 bases). The CDR3 has 15 amino acids. CDR1 SGHRS and CDR2 YFSETQ come from the germline V gene. Between the trimmed V and J ends, which lost 2 bases and 7 bases, there was a span of 18 bases. CDR3 DNA: TGCGCCAGCAGCTTAGGGTCAGGGAAAGGTGGTGGCTACACCTTC. Protein product: CASSLGSGKGGGYTF.

The chain combines TRBV5-5 with TRBJ2-7, with TRBD1 identical over 7 bases. CDR1 SGHKS and CDR2 YYEKEE come from the germline V gene (reference sequence). The CDR3 spans 14 residues. After removal of 6 bases from V and 7 bases from J, the junction contained 13 bases not matched to a gene. CDR3 residues: CASTQSETGSEQYF. The CDR3 bases are TGTGCCAGCACCCAATCCGAGACAGGGAGTGAGCAGTACTTC.

V gene TRBV5-1 combines with J gene TRBJ2-2; the D is unclear. The germline V and J ends were trimmed by 0 bases and 1 base, with 7 bases remaining between them. The CDR3 length is 15 residues. The germline V gene encodes CDR1 SGHRS and CDR2 YFSETQ. As DNA, the CDR3 is TGCGCCAGCAGCTTGGGATACCTGAACACCGGGGAGCTGTTTTTT. This encodes CASSLGYLNTGELFF.

The chain joins TRBV5-8 to TRBJ1-1, with TRBD1 matching over 8 bases. This CDR3 is 15 amino acids long. Trimming at V came to 0 bases and at J to 1 base, leaving 2 bases not matched to a gene. Germline V gives CDR1 SGHTS, CDR2 YDEGEE. DNA for the CDR3: TGTGCCAGCAGCTTGGGCGACAGGGGGAACACTGAAGCTTTCTTT. This codes for CASSLGDRGNTEAFF.

The chain uses TRBV7-2 and TRBJ2-7; TRBD2 matches at 9 bases. The length of the CDR3 is 16 residues. Trimming cost V 1 base and J 4 bases; bases outside gene matches: 8. From germline, CDR1 is SGHTA and CDR2 FQGNSA. As DNA, the CDR3 is TGTGCCAGCAGCTTAGTCATTAGCGGGGGCCAATACGAGCAGTACTTC. It codes for CASSLVISGGQYEQYF.

V usage is TRBV20-1 and J usage is TRBJ1-1; D call uncertain. Trimming removed 6 bases at V and 2 bases at J, with 7 bases between. This CDR3 has 11 residues. Germline V gene lookup returns CDR1 DFQATT and CDR2 SNEGSKA (reference sequence). The CDR3 DNA reads as TGCAGTGCCCCGACAAACACTGAAGCTTTCTTT. Translation: CSAPTNTEAFF.

CDR3 DNA: TGTGCCAGCAGTCCCCTCAGGGGTTTGAACACCGGGGAGCTGTTTTTT. Protein sequence: CASSPLRGLNTGELFF. The V and J genes are TRBV6-2 or TRBV6-3 and TRBJ2-2; weak D call: TRBD1 (6 bases). Per germline, CDR1 MNHEY and CDR2 SVGEGT. The CDR3 has 16 amino acids. V lost 5 bases and J lost 1, with 14 bases in between.

V and J are TRBV6-2 or TRBV6-3 and TRBJ2-7; D may be TRBD1 (6 bases). The germline CDR1 and CDR2 sequences are MNHEY and SVGEGT. The CDR3 is 15 residues long. V dropped 0 bases and J dropped 3 bases, with 12 bases sitting between them. CDR3 loop: CASSYSQGRIYEQYF. CDR3 DNA: TGTGCCAGCAGTTACTCGCAGGGGCGAATCTACGAGCAGTACTTC.

The chain joins TRBV19 to TRBJ1-3; D is unclear. Germline loops: CDR1 LNHDA, CDR2 SQIVND (reference sequence). This CDR3 spans 16 amino acids. V was trimmed by 6 bases and J by 0 bases, leaving 15 bases between them. CDR3: CASRRLGPRSGNTIYF. As DNA, the CDR3 is TGTGCCAGTAGGAGATTGGGTCCCCGCTCTGGAAACACCATATATTTT.

The chain is built from TRBV30 and TRBJ1-1, with a possible D match to TRBD1 (6 bases). Germline lookup yields CDR1 GTSNPN and CDR2 SVGIG (reference sequence). Trimming took off 4 bases at V and 3 bases at J, with 9 bases between the two ends. The CDR3 totals 12 residues. The CDR3 DNA is TGTGCCTGGACAGGGGACCACACTGAAGCTTTCTTT. It yields the protein CAWTGDHTEAFF.

The CDR3 DNA follows: TGTGCCAGCAGCCCCCACTTCCCGGGACAGTCCTCTGGAAACACCATATATTTT. Translation: CASSPHFPGQSSGNTIYF. This rearrangement joins TRBV9 to TRBJ1-3, with TRBD1 matching over 7 bases. Per the germline V gene, CDR1 is SGDLS and CDR2 is YYNGEE. The CDR3 runs 18 residues. The V and J ends lost 4 bases and 0 bases, in that order; junction bases with no gene match: 13.

The chain is built from TRBV3-1 (or the pseudogene TRBV3-2) and TRBJ1-4; weak D call: TRBD1 (5 bases). The V and J ends lost 4 bases and 6 bases respectively, with 18 bases between them. The germline V gene has CDR1 LGHDT and CDR2 YNNKEL (reference sequence). This CDR3 is 16 amino acids long. DNA for the CDR3: TGTGCCAGCAGCCCGAGGTGGGGACTCTTGGATGAAAAACTGTTTTTT. The encoded protein is CASSPRWGLLDEKLFF.

The chain carries TRBV7-2 and TRBJ1-3, with 8 bases identical to TRBD1. The junction had 1 base not matched to a gene; V was cut back by 6 bases and J by 3 bases. The CDR3 loop spans 13 amino acids. Germline V gene data show CDR1 as SGHTA and CDR2 as FQGNSA. The CDR3 here is CASRGQGGNTIYF. Here the CDR3 DNA reads TGTGCCAGCAGAGGACAGGGTGGAAACACCATATATTTT.

The V and J genes are TRBV29-1 and TRBJ2-1, with 7 nucleotides matching TRBD2. In germline, CDR1 is SQVTM, CDR2 ANQGSEA. V shed 0 bases and J 0 bases; nucleotides not matched to a gene: 5. The length of the CDR3 is 16 residues. CDR3 DNA sequence: TGCAGCGTTGAAGAGAGCGGGGTTATCTCCTACAATGAGCAGTTCTTC. Residues: CSVEESGVISYNEQFF.

This chain joins TRBV3-1 (or the pseudogene TRBV3-2) and TRBJ2-1; D unresolved. With 2 bases removed from V and 4 bases from J, the gap between germline ends came to 18 bases. This CDR3 is 17 amino acids long. Germline V CDR1 and CDR2: LGHDT, YNNKEL (reference sequence). CDR3 sequence: CASSQNYRASGYNEQFF. Here the CDR3 DNA reads TGTGCCAGCAGCCAAAATTACCGGGCCTCCGGATACAATGAGCAGTTCTTC.